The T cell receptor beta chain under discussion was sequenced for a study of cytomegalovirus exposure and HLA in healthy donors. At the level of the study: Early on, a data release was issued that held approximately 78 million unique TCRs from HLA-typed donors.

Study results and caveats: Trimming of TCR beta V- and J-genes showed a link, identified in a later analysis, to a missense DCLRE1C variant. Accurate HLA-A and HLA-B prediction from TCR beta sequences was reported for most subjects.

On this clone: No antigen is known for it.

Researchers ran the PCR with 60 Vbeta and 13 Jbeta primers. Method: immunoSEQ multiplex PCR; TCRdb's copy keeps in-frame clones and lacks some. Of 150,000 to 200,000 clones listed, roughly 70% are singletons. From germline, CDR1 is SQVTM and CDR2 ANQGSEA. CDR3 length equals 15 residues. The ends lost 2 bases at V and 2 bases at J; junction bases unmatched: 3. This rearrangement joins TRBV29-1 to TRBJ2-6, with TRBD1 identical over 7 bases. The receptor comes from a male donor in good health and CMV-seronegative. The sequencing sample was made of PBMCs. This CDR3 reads CSVETGTAGANVLTF. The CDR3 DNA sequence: TGCAGCGTTGAAACAGGGACAGCTGGGGCCAACGTCCTGACTTTC.